This T cell receptor beta chain was found in a study of T cell responses to AZD1222 COVID-19 vaccine. Notes on the study in general: It was only a handful of AZD1222 recipients who were seropositive at baseline. Repertoire collection took place solely once the T cell response had peaked.

Germline lookup yields CDR1 MNHEY and CDR2 SVGAGI. The CDR3 length is 14 residues. With 4 bases removed from V and 1 base from J, the gap between germline ends came to 8 bases. This table comes from immunoSEQ multiplex PCR, and its TCRdb copy is limited to in-frame clones, with some not included. The sample contains approximately 110,000 clones, 88% of which appear only once. Note on this clone: Its antigen is still unknown.

The sequenced sample was peripheral blood, obtained on day 0 of MenACWY control vaccination. The rearrangement uses TRBV6-5 and TRBJ1-5; possibly TRBD1 for D (6 bases). The clonotype was recovered from an adult in good health. CDR3 protein: CASSWTESNQPQHF. DNA of the CDR3: TGTGCCAGCAGTTGGACAGAAAGCAATCAGCCCCAGCATTTT.